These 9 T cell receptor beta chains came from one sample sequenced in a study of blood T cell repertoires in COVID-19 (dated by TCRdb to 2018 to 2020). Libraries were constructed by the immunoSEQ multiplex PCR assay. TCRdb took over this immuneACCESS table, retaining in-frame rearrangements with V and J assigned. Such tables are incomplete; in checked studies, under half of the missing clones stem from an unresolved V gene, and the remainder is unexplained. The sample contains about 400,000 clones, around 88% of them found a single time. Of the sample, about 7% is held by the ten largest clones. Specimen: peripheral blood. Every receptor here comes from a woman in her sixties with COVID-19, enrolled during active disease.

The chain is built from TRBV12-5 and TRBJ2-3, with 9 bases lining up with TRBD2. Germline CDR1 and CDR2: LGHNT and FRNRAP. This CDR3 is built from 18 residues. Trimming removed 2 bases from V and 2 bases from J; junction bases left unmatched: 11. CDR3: CASGLPPGKRGVTDTQYF. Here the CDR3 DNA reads TGTGCTAGTGGTTTGCCGCCGGGGAAGCGGGGGGTCACAGATACGCAGTATTTT.

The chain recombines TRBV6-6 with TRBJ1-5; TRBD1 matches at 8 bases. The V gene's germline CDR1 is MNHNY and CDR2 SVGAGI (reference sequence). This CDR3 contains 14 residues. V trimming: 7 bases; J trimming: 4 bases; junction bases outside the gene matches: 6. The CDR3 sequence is CASNAGGRNQPQHF. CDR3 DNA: TGTGCCAGCAACGCAGGGGGCCGGAATCAGCCCCAGCATTTT.

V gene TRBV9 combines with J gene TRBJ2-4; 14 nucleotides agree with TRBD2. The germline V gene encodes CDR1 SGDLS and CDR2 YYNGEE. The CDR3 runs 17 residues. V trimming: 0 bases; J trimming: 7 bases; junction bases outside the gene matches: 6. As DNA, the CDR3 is TGTGCCAGCAGCGTAGGACTAGCGGGGGGGACGGTGAACATTCAGTACTTC. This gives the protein CASSVGLAGGTVNIQYF.

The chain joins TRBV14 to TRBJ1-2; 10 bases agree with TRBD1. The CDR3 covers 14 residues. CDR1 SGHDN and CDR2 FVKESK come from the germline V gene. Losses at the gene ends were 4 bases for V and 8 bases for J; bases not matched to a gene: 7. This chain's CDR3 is CASSPRTGGMGYTF. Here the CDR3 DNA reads TGTGCCAGCAGCCCCCGGACAGGGGGTATGGGCTACACCTTC.

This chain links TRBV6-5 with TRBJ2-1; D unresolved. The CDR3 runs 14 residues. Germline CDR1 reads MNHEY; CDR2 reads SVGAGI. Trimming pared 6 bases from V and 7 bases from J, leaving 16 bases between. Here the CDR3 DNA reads TGTGCCAGCAGCTTCCTATCGGGTCGTAATGAGCAGTTCTTC. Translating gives CASSFLSGRNEQFF.

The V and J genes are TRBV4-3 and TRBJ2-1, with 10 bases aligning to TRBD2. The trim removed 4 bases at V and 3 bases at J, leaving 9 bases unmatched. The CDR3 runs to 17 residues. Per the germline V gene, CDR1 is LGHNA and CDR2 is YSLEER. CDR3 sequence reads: CASSPTSGTTLYNEQFF. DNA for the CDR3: TGCGCCAGCAGCCCTACTAGCGGGACCACCCTCTACAATGAGCAGTTCTTC.

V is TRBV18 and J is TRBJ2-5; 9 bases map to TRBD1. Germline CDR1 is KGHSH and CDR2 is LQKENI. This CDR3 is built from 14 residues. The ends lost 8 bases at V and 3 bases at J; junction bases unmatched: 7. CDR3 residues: CASQFRTGEETQYF. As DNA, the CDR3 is TGTGCCAGCCAATTCCGGACAGGGGAAGAGACCCAGTACTTC.

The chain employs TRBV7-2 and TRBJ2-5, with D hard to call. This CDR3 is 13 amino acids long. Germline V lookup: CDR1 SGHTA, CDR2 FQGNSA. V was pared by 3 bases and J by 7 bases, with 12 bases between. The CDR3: CASSFDLTGTQYF. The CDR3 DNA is TGTGCCAGCAGCTTTGATCTTACTGGGACCCAGTACTTC.

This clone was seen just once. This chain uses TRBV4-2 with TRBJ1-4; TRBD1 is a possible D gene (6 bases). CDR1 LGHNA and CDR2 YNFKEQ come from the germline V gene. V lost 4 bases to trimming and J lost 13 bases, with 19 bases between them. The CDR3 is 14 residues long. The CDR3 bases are TGTGCCAGCAGCCCCGGCGAGGGGGGACTAAGACTGTTTTTT. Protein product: CASSPGEGGLRLFF.